This TCR beta chain was sequenced in a study of T cells after posttransplantation cyclophosphamide. Broader study findings: After PTCy, TRB diversity resembled that of CNI/methotrexate controls. Later blood repertoires were often dominated by clones from the donor CD8+ memory compartment. TRB overlap between skin or GI tissue T cells and blood was limited.

On the day of bone marrow donation, the related graft donor provided peripheral blood. This CDR3 is 13 amino acids long. The V end was cut by 0 bases, the J end by 5 bases, with 8 bases between. Germline CDR1 SGDLS, CDR2 YYNGEE. Comment on this clone: Its target is unknown.

The data were produced by immunoSEQ multiplex PCR, yet TCRdb's version contains in-frame clones alone and is incomplete. Among tens of thousands of clones listed, over 85% were seen once. The chain carries TRBV9 and TRBJ2-5; no definite D call. The sequence came from a woman aged 25 to 39 in good health and a related stem cell transplant donor. The source material was PBMCs. CDR3 residues: CASSVDPGETQYF. CDR3 nucleotides: TGTGCCAGCAGCGTAGACCCCGGGGAGACCCAGTACTTC.